The 4 T cell receptor beta chains presented below share a single source sample, sequenced in a study of cytomegalovirus exposure and HLA in healthy donors. The PCR had 60 Vbeta and 13 Jbeta primers. Profiled with immunoSEQ multiplex PCR; TCRdb holds only in-frame clones, not every one. Of around 200,000 clones listed, approximately 86% are singletons. Specimen: PBMCs. The receptors originated from a woman in her 30s in good health and CMV-seronegative.

V gene TRBV29-1 combines with J gene TRBJ2-2; possible D gene TRBD2, 6 bases. The germline gives CDR1 SQVTM, CDR2 ANQGSEA. CDR3 length: 12 residues. V lost 6 bases to trimming and J lost 3 bases, with 8 bases between them. The CDR3 DNA reads as TGCAGCGTGCGACTAGACACCGGGGAGCTGTTTTTT. Translation: CSVRLDTGELFF.

This chain uses TRBV7-9 with TRBJ1-4; D is possibly TRBD1 (6 bases). The V end lost 8 bases, the J end lost 2 bases, and 9 bases lay between the germline ends. The CDR3 is made up of 13 amino acids. In germline, CDR1 is SEHNR, CDR2 FQNEAQ (reference sequence). In DNA form, the CDR3 reads TGTGCCAGCGCGGACAGTACTAATGAAAAACTGTTTTTT. It yields the protein CASADSTNEKLFF.

This clone was seen a handful of times. The J gene is TRBJ2-1, the V gene TRBV18; TRBD2 might be the D (6 bases). The CDR3 covers 15 residues. Trimming pared 1 base from V and 1 base from J, leaving 8 bases between. The germline V gene has CDR1 KGHSH and CDR2 LQKENI. This chain's CDR3 is CASSPLADSYNEQFF. The CDR3 DNA reads TGTGCCAGCTCACCACTAGCGGATTCCTACAATGAGCAGTTCTTC.

The V gene is TRBV4-1, the J gene TRBJ2-7; 7 positions agree with TRBD2. V shed 3 bases, J shed 2 bases, and the junction held 4 bases outside the gene matches. The CDR3 has 14 residues. The germline CDR1 and CDR2 sequences are MGHRA and YSYEKL. CDR3 coding DNA: TGCGCCAGCAGCCAGGGGGACTACACCTACGAGCAGTACTTC. Translation gives CASSQGDYTYEQYF.